This T cell receptor (beta chain) was captured in a study of blood T cell repertoires in COVID-19. Trimming pared 6 bases from V and 2 bases from J, leaving 16 bases between. Per germline, CDR1 MNHEY and CDR2 SVGAGI. This CDR3 contains 15 residues. Ages ranged from roughly 18 to 95 years, with residence in 24 US areas. Participant-given clinical history determined each cohort assignment. Per the original methods: How many nucleated cells were present was estimated from reference gene primer amplification. Using immunoSEQ multiplex PCR, the repertoire was profiled, and TCRdb retains in-frame clones only, with some absent. The V and J calls and clone size are taken from that table; D and trimming were inferred from the DNA. The sample includes some 200,000 clones, 75% to 90% seen only once; the top ten take around 9%.

The sample consisted of PBMCs or T cells enriched from blood (not recorded which). The genes are TRBV6-5 and TRBJ1-2, with D perhaps TRBD1 (5 bases). The receptor comes from a man aged 35-49 years who had recovered from COVID-19. The CDR3 region is CASSLTTERNYGYTF. As DNA, the CDR3 is TGTGCCAGCAGCCTGACGACAGAGCGAAACTATGGCTACACCTTC.